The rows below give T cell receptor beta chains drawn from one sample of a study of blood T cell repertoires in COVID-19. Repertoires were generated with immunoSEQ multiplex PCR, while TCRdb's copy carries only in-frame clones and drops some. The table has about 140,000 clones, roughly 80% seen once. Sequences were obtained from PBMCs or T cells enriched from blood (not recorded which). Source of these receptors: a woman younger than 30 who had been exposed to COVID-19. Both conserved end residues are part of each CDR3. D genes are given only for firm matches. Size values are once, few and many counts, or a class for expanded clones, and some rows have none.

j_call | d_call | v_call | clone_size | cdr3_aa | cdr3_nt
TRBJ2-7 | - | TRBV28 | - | CATNTPGGRPYEQYF | TGTGCCACCAATACACCCGGGGGTCGACCCTACGAGCAGTACTTC
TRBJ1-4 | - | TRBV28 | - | CASSRYLVVTNEKLFF | TGTGCCAGCAGTAGATATTTAGTTGTAACTAATGAAAAACTGTTTTTT
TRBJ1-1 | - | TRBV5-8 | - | CARTGTEAFF | TGTGCCAGGACCGGGACTGAAGCTTTCTTT
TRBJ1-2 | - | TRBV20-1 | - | CSASTSRGFYGYTF | TGCAGTGCTAGTACGTCGCGGGGGTTCTATGGCTACACCTTC
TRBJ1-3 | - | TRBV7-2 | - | CASSFGGSGNTIYF | TGTGCCAGCAGCTTCGGGGGCTCTGGAAACACCATATATTTT
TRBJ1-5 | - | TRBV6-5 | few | CASRTNFLSNQPQHF | TGTGCCAGCAGAACGAACTTTCTTAGCAATCAGCCCCAGCATTTT
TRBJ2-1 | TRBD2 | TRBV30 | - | CAWSTMGLAQFF | TGTGCCTGGAGTACCATGGGACTAGCTCAGTTCTTC
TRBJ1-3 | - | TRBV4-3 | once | CASSQGPQGSGNTIYF | TGCGCCAGCAGCCAAGGGCCCCAGGGCTCTGGAAACACCATATATTTT
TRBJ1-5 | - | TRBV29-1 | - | CSVSAGARQPQHF | TGCAGCGTCTCCGCGGGGGCGCGTCAGCCCCAGCATTTT
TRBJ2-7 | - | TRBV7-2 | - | CASSPLRTNYEQYF | TGTGCCAGCAGCCCCCTCCGGACTAACTACGAGCAGTACTTC
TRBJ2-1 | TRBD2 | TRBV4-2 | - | CASSQVKPGLAELEQFF | TGTGCCAGCAGCCAAGTAAAACCGGGACTAGCCGAACTTGAGCAGTTCTTC
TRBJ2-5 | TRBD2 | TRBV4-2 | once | CASSPLAGEDQETQYF | TGTGCCAGCAGCCCTTTAGCGGGAGAGGACCAAGAGACCCAGTACTTC
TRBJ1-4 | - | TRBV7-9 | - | CASLSGSEKLFF | TGTGCCTCGCTTAGTGGGAGTGAAAAACTGTTTTTT
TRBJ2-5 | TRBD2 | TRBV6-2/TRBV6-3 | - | CASSYPAGGGETQYF | TGTGCCAGCAGTTATCCGGCGGGAGGGGGGGAGACCCAGTACTTC
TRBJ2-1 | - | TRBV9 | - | CASSPPRRLTTEMQFF | TGTGCCAGCAGCCCCCCCCGTAGGCTGACTACGGAAATGCAGTTCTTC
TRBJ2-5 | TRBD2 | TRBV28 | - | CASSLLGLAGGGETQYF | TGTGCCAGCAGTTTATTGGGACTAGCGGGAGGAGGGGAGACCCAGTACTTC
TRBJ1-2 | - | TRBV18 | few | CASSPRGDYGYTF | TGTGCCAGCTCACCCCGGGGGGACTATGGCTACACCTTC
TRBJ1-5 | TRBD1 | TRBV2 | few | CASGGSRDRVYSNQPQHF | TGTGCCAGCGGAGGCTCCCGGGACAGGGTTTATAGCAATCAGCCCCAGCATTTT
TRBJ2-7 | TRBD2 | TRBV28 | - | CASSPSGRASEQYF | TGTGCCAGCAGCCCTAGCGGGAGGGCGTCCGAGCAGTACTTC
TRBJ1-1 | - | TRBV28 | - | CASSFTGSGMNTEAFF | TGTGCCAGCAGTTTTACGGGGTCGGGCATGAACACTGAAGCTTTCTTT
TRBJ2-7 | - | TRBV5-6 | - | CASSLLRVYEQYF | TGTGCCAGCAGCTTGCTAAGAGTCTACGAGCAGTACTTC
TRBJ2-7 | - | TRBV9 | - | CASSVGVAPAELSYEQYF | TGTGCCAGCAGCGTAGGTGTGGCCCCAGCGGAACTCTCCTACGAGCAGTACTTC
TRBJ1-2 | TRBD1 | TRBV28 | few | CASSPGQVALGYTF | TGTGCCAGCAGCCCTGGACAGGTAGCGTTGGGCTACACCTTC
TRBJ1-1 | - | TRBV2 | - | CASMQSNTEAFF | TGTGCCAGCATGCAGTCGAACACTGAAGCTTTCTTT
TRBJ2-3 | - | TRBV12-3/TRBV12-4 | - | CASSLRPDTQYF | TGTGCCAGCAGTCTGCGGCCCGATACGCAGTATTTT
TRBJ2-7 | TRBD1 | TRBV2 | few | CASKPGGVDEQYF | TGTGCCAGCAAACCAGGGGGCGTCGACGAGCAGTACTTC
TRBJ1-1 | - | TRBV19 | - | CASSIEGRNTEAFF | TGTGCCAGTAGTATAGAAGGGAGGAACACTGAAGCTTTCTTT
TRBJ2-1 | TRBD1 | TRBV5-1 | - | CASSARDRESSLNEQFF | TGCGCCAGCAGCGCCCGGGACAGGGAATCGTCCCTCAATGAGCAGTTCTTC
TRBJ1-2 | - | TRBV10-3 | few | CAILPGGAAYGYTF | TGTGCAATCCTGCCCGGAGGGGCAGCCTATGGCTACACCTTC
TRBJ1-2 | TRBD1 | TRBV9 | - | CASSARDRIKTNYGYTF | TGTGCCAGCAGCGCCCGGGACAGGATTAAAACTAACTATGGCTACACCTTC
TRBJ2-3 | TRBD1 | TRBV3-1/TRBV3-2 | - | CASSNRGGTDTQYF | TGTGCCAGCAGTAACAGGGGTGGCACAGATACGCAGTATTTT
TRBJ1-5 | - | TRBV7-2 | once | CASSLSGALVQPQHF | TGTGCCAGCAGCTTATCAGGGGCGCTGGTTCAGCCCCAGCATTTT
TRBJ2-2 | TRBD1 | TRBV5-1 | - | CASRAGGEKAGELFF | TGCGCCAGCAGAGCAGGGGGCGAAAAAGCCGGGGAGCTGTTTTTT
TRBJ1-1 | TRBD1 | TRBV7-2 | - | CASNWRTGAGTEAFF | TGTGCCAGCAACTGGAGGACAGGGGCGGGGACTGAAGCTTTCTTT
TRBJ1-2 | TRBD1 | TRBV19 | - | CASRNTGAEGYTF | TGTGCCAGTAGAAATACAGGGGCGGAGGGCTACACCTTC
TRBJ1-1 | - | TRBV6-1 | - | CASSDDRLNTEAFF | TGTGCCAGCAGTGACGACAGGTTGAACACTGAAGCTTTCTTT
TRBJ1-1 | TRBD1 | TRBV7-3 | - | CASSLSGGGTEAFF | TGTGCCAGCAGCTTATCAGGGGGAGGCACTGAAGCTTTCTTT
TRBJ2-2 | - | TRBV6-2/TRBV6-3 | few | CASSYSVRTGELFF | TGTGCCAGCAGTTACTCAGTCAGGACCGGGGAGCTGTTTTTT
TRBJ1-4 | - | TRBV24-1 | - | CATSDSITGGGDEKLFF | TGTGCCACCAGTGATTCCATAACCGGAGGAGGAGATGAAAAACTGTTTTTT
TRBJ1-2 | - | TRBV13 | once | CASNTALGGYGYTF | TGTGCCAGCAACACCGCGCTAGGAGGGTATGGCTACACCTTC
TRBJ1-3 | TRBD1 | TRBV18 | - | CASSPNDRGSSGNTIYF | TGTGCCAGCTCACCAAACGACAGGGGAAGCTCTGGAAACACCATATATTTT
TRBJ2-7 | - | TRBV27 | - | CASNPLHTYEQYF | TGTGCCAGCAACCCCCTTCACACCTACGAGCAGTACTTC
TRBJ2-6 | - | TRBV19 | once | CASSIVRAVSGANVLTF | TGTGCCAGTAGTATAGTGCGGGCCGTCTCTGGGGCCAACGTCCTGACTTTC
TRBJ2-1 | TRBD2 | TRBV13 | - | CASSLTSGPHNEQFF | TGTGCCAGCAGCCTAACTAGCGGGCCTCACAATGAGCAGTTCTTC
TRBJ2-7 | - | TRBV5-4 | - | CASSLRDYEQYF | TGTGCCAGCAGCTTGCGAGACTACGAGCAGTACTTC
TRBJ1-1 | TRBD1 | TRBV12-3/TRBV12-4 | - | CASSNRGTEAFF | TGTGCCAGCAGTAACAGGGGGACTGAAGCTTTCTTT
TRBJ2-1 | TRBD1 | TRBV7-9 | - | CASSSPGTGMSYEQFF | TGTGCCAGCAGCTCCCCCGGGACAGGGATGTCCTATGAGCAGTTCTTC
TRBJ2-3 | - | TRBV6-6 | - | CASSYERTGNTQYF | TGTGCCAGCAGTTACGAGCGCACCGGGAATACGCAGTATTTT
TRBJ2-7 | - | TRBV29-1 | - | CSVDTGTTYEQYF | TGCAGCGTGGACACCGGGACAACCTACGAGCAGTACTTC
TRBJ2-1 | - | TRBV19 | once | CASSIGTPGNEQFF | TGTGCCAGTAGTATAGGGACTCCCGGGAATGAGCAGTTCTTC
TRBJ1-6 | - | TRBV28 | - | CASSLGRINSPLHF | TGTGCCAGCAGTTTGGGGCGGATTAATTCACCCCTCCACTTT
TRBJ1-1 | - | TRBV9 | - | CASSPLSGWTEAFF | TGTGCCAGCAGCCCCCTTTCGGGATGGACTGAAGCTTTCTTT
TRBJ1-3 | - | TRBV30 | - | CAWARGTGNTIYF | TGTGCCTGGGCAAGAGGGACTGGAAACACCATATATTTT
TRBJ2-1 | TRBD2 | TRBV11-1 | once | CASSVSYSGDNEQFF | TGTGCCAGCAGCGTATCTTATAGCGGGGACAATGAGCAGTTCTTC